The clone carrying this T cell receptor beta chain has just a few counts. Antigen specificity is unknown. Via CD45RO/CCR7/CD25/CD127/CD95/CD27, cells of the CD4+ naive, central memory, regulatory and stem cell-like memory subsets were sorted. Purities over 98% were achieved in all sorted populations. This entry is derived from a study of beta chain features in type 1 diabetes. Germline CDR1 MNHNY, CDR2 SVGAGI (reference sequence). V shed 7 bases and J shed 3 bases, with 15 bases lying between them. There are 15 residues in the CDR3. Expressed TCRB transcripts were sequenced because the entire RNA isolate underwent reverse transcription. Method: immunoSEQ multiplex PCR; TCRdb's copy keeps in-frame clones and lacks some. This sample yields 110,000 to 150,000 clones, of which less than 8.5% are seen a single time; 1.1% to 1.5% belongs to the top ten. General study results and limits: Across all four CD4+ subsets, people with type 1 diabetes showed modestly shorter TCRB CDR3s.

Sequences were obtained from central memory CD4+ T cells from blood. This TCR came from a woman aged 25 to 39 in good health. V and J are TRBV6-6 and TRBJ1-4, with D perhaps matching TRBD1 (5 bases). DNA for the CDR3: TGTGCCAGCACCCGGGAGGGGCGAGCTAATGAAAAACTGTTTTTT. It translates to CASTREGRANEKLFF.